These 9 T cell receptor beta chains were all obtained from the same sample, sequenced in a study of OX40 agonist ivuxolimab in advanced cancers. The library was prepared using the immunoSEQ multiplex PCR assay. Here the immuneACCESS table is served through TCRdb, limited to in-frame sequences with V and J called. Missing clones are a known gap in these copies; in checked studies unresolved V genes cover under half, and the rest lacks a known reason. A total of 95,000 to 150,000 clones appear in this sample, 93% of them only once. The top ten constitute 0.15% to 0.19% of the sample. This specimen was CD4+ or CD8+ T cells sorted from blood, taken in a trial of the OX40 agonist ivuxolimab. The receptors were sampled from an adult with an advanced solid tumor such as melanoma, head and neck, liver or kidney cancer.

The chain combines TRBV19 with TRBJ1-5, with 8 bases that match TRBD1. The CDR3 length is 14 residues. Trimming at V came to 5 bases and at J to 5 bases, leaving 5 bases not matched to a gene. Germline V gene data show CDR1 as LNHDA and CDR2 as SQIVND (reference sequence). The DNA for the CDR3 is TGTGCCAGTAGTCTCGGGACAGGCGATCAGCCCCAGCATTTT. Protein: CASSLGTGDQPQHF.

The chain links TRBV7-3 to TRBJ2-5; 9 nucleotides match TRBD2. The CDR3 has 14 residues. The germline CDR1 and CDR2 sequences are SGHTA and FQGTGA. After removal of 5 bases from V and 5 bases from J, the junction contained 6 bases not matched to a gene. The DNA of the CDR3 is TGTGCCAGCAGCCCAGGGACTAGCCGGGAGACCCAGTACTTC. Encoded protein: CASSPGTSRETQYF.

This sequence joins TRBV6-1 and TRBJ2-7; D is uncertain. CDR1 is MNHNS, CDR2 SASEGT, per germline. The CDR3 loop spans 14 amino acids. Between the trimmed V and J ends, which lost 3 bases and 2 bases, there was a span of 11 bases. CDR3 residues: CASSDSDATYEQYF. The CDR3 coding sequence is TGTGCCAGCAGTGATTCCGACGCAACCTACGAGCAGTACTTC.

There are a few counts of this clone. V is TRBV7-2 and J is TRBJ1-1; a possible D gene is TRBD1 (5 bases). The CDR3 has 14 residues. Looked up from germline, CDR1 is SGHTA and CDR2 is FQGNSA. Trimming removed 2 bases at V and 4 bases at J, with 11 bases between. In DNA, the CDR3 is TGTGCCAGCAGCTTACAGGGATTTGGCACTGAAGCTTTCTTT. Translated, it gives CASSLQGFGTEAFF.

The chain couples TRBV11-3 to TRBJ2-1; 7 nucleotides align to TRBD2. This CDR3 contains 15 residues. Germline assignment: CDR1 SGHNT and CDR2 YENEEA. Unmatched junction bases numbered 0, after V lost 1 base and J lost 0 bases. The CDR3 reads CASSLGLASYNEQFF. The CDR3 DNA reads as TGTGCCAGCAGCTTAGGACTAGCCTCCTACAATGAGCAGTTCTTC.

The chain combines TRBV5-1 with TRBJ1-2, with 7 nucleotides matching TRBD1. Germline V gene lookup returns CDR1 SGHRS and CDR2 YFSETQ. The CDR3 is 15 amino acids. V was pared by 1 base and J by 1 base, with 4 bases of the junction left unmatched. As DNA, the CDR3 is TGCGCCAGCAGCTTGTACCCAGGGGGTAACTATGGCTACACCTTC. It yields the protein CASSLYPGGNYGYTF.

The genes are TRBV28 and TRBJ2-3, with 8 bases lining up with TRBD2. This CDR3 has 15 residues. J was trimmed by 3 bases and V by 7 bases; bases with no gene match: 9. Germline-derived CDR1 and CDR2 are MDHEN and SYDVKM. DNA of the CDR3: TGTGCCAGCAAGAGTACGGGGGGGCCAACAGATACGCAGTATTTT. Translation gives CASKSTGGPTDTQYF.

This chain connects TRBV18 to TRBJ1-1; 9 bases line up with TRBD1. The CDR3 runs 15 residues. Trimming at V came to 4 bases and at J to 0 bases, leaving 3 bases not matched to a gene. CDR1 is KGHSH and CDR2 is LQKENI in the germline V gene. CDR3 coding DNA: TGTGCCAGCTCACTCGGGACAGGGATGAACACTGAAGCTTTCTTT. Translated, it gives CASSLGTGMNTEAFF.

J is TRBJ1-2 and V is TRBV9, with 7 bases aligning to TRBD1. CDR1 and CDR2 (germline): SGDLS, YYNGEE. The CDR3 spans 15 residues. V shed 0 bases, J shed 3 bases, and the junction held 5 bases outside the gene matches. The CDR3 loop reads CASSVGPGQDYGYTF. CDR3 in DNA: TGTGCCAGCAGCGTAGGCCCCGGACAGGACTATGGCTACACCTTC.